Below are 29 T cell receptor beta chains sequenced from a single sample in a study of molecular identifiers for immune sequencing clone quantification. TCRdb reprocessed the PCR reads via MiXCR and lists one record per CDR3 protein. The sample gives about 640,000 distinct CDR3 sequences, 15% to 20% of which show up once; 0.85% is in the top ten. The sequenced sample was naive CD8+ T cells from blood, with Jurkat cell RNA spiked in. Stated subset: FACS-sorted CD8+CD4-CCR7+CD45RA+ naive T cells. These TCRs come from a human donor in good health. Some libraries in this study had Jurkat cell RNA spiked in.

This clonotype was picked up a small number of times. V usage is TRBV6-5 and J usage is TRBJ2-7; D gene unclear. Trimming cost V 5 bases and J 0 bases, with 5 bases left between them. This CDR3 is built from 12 residues. Germline assignment: CDR1 MNHEY and CDR2 SVGAGI. As DNA, the CDR3 is TGTGCCAGCAGTAACGGCTCCTACGAGCAGTACTTC. Its translation is CASSNGSYEQYF.

Points on this clonotype: At one end the junction does not follow the germline gene, possibly because of a read error. The chain couples TRBV12-3 or TRBV12-4 to TRBJ2-7; a possible D gene is TRBD2 (6 bases). This CDR3 has 14 residues. The CDR3 sequence is CASGFGRRDYEQYF. CDR3 DNA sequence: TGTGCCAGCGGTTTTGGCCGGAGGGACTACGAGCAGTACTTC.

The rearrangement uses TRBV27 and TRBJ2-5; 12 bases agree with TRBD2. The CDR3 is 16 amino acids. J was trimmed by 2 bases and V by 8 bases; bases with no gene match: 9. CDR1 is MNHEY, CDR2 SMNVEV, per germline (reference sequence). DNA for the CDR3: TGTGCCAGCCGCCTAGCGGGGGGGCCTTATCAAGAGACCCAGTACTTC. This translates into CASRLAGGPYQETQYF.

This clonotype appeared many times. The chain joins TRBV7-9 to TRBJ2-1; TRBD1 matches at 7 bases. Germline assignment: CDR1 SEHNR and CDR2 FQNEAQ (reference sequence). V was pared by 5 bases and J by 3 bases, with 10 bases of the junction left unmatched. The length of the CDR3 is 16 residues. The CDR3 sequence is CASSPVLGDSYNEQFF. The CDR3 DNA reads as TGTGCCAGCAGCCCGGTCCTGGGGGACAGCTACAATGAGCAGTTCTTC.

This clonotype was seen at least ten times. The chain has TRBV6-2 or TRBV6-3 and TRBJ2-3, with TRBD2 identical over 7 bases. Trimming took 2 bases from V and 2 from J; bases not matched to a gene: 4. The CDR3 covers 15 residues. Per the germline V gene, CDR1 is MNHEY and CDR2 is SVGEGT. The CDR3 nucleotides are TGTGCCAGCAGTTACCCGACTAGCATCACAGATACGCAGTATTTT. Translation gives CASSYPTSITDTQYF.

The sample holds many counts of this clonotype. The chain joins TRBV29-1 to TRBJ2-7; 10 bases agree with TRBD1. CDR1 is SQVTM, CDR2 ANQGSEA, per germline. The ends lost 6 bases at V and 6 bases at J; junction bases unmatched: 8. This CDR3 contains 13 residues. Here the CDR3 DNA reads TGCAGCGTGCTCGGGACAGGGGCCCGCGAGCAGTACTTC. This gives the protein CSVLGTGAREQYF.

Ten or more counts support this clonotype. This chain uses TRBV7-9 with TRBJ2-5, with 13 bases that match TRBD2. This CDR3 comprises 17 residues. Trimming took 4 bases from V and 2 from J; bases not matched to a gene: 7. Germline loops: CDR1 SEHNR, CDR2 FQNEAQ (reference sequence). CDR3 in amino acids: CASSSGLAGVSQETQYF. In DNA form, the CDR3 reads TGTGCCAGCAGCTCCGGACTAGCGGGAGTCTCTCAAGAGACCCAGTACTTC.

This clonotype appeared a few times. The rearrangement uses TRBV4-1 and TRBJ2-7, with 7 bases aligning to TRBD2. Germline V gene lookup returns CDR1 MGHRA and CDR2 YSYEKL. This CDR3 is 17 amino acids long. The junction had 12 bases not matched to a gene; V was cut back by 4 bases and J by 0 bases. The CDR3 reads CASSPRGEGSFSYEQYF. The CDR3 DNA reads TGCGCCAGCAGCCCGCGAGGGGAGGGGAGTTTCTCCTACGAGCAGTACTTC.

This clonotype appeared a few times. A much larger clone differs from this one at a single base, so this may be a read error. J is TRBJ2-7 and V is TRBV7-9, with D perhaps matching TRBD2 (6 bases). The CDR3 is 13 residues long. From germline, CDR1 is SEHNR and CDR2 FQNEAQ (reference sequence). CDR3 DNA: TGTGCCAGCAGTTTAAGCGGGCCCTACGAGCAGTGCTTC. Translation: CASSLSGPYEQCF.

This clonotype has only a few counts. The chain combines TRBV19 with TRBJ2-1; 7 nucleotides agree with TRBD1. The V segment lost 5 bases and the J segment 5 bases; nucleotides outside the gene matches: 12. The germline V gene encodes CDR1 LNHDA and CDR2 SQIVND (reference sequence). The length of the CDR3 is 16 residues. The DNA of the CDR3 is TGTGCCAGTAGTTTTGGAGACAGGGCTTTTGACAATGAGCAGTTCTTC. This codes for CASSFGDRAFDNEQFF.

As concerns this clonotype: A far larger clone is one base from this, pointing to a likely read error. V gene TRBV7-2 combines with J gene TRBJ2-2; D gene uncertain. CDR3 length equals 13 residues. CDR1 is SGHTA, CDR2 FQGNSA, per germline. CDR3 sequence: CASNLGGTGELFF. CDR3 nucleotide sequence: TGTGCCAGCAACTTAGGTGGCACCGGGGAGCTGTTTTTT.

This clonotype appeared many times. This rearrangement joins TRBV15 to TRBJ2-1, with D perhaps matching TRBD1 (5 bases). Germline loops: CDR1 LNHNV, CDR2 YYDKDF (reference sequence). Trimming took off 5 bases at V and 0 bases at J, with 8 bases between the two ends. This CDR3 has 14 residues. CDR3 loop: CATSEQDSYNEQFF. The DNA of the CDR3 is TGTGCCACCAGCGAACAGGACTCCTACAATGAGCAGTTCTTC.

The sample holds a few counts of this clonotype. The CDR3 sequence is CASSSPDVGAYEQYF. The CDR3 nucleotides are TGTGCCAGCAGCTCCCCAGATGTGGGGGCCTACGAGCAGTACTTC. The V and J genes are TRBV11-2 and TRBJ2-7, with D perhaps being TRBD1 or TRBD2 (5 bases each). Germline loops: CDR1 SGHAT, CDR2 FQNNGV. The CDR3 is 15 residues long. V lost 4 bases to trimming and J lost 2 bases, with 15 bases between them.

Remarks on this clonotype: The junction departs from the called germline gene at one end, perhaps through a read error. The chain links TRBV11-2 to TRBJ2-1; D is possibly TRBD2 (7 bases). The CDR3 spans 16 residues. Germline V gene sequence: CDR1 SGHAT, CDR2 FQNNGV. CDR3 DNA: TGTGCCAGCAACTTAGCTCCGGGGGGCCTTAGGGGTGAGCAGTTCTTC. As protein: CASNLAPGGLRGEQFF.

This clonotype was seen ten or more times. The CDR3 region is CASSLNYGNTIYF. The CDR3 nucleotides are TGCGCCAGCAGCCTAAATTATGGAAACACCATATATTTT. V usage is TRBV4-1 and J usage is TRBJ1-3; no clear D gene. Trimming took off 4 bases at V and 3 bases at J, with 7 bases between the two ends. CDR3 length: 13 amino acids. Germline-derived CDR1 and CDR2 are MGHRA and YSYEKL.

This clonotype has only one observation. Just one base apart from a much larger clone, this may be a read error. The chain combines TRBV6-5 with TRBJ2-2, with D maybe TRBD2 (5 bases). Germline V gives CDR1 MNHEY, CDR2 SVGAGI. This CDR3 region has 14 residues. The DNA of the CDR3 is TGTGCCAGCAGTTACTTGTCAGACACCGGGGAGATGTTTTTT. It specifies CASSYLSDTGEMFF.

This clonotype was detected once. The chain links TRBV7-9 to TRBJ2-7; 8 nucleotides line up with TRBD2. The CDR3 sequence is 15 residues long. V shed 5 bases and J 5 bases; nucleotides not matched to a gene: 11. Looked up from germline, CDR1 is SEHNR and CDR2 is FQNEAQ (reference sequence). Here the CDR3 reads CASSARGGRADEQYF. The CDR3 nucleotides are TGTGCCAGCAGCGCCCGGGGGGGGCGGGCGGACGAGCAGTACTTC.

The J gene is TRBJ2-2, the V gene TRBV27; D may correspond to TRBD1 or TRBD2 (6 bases each). The CDR3 length is 18 residues. V was clipped by 2 bases and J by 6 bases, with 22 bases between them. From germline, CDR1 is MNHEY and CDR2 SMNVEV (reference sequence). In DNA, the CDR3 is TGTGCCAGCAGTTTAATCGGGCGGTCGAGGGGGGTGCCCGGGGAGCTGTTTTTT. Its protein product is CASSLIGRSRGVPGELFF.

This clonotype was observed a handful of times. The chain employs TRBV14 and TRBJ2-2; D remains ambiguous. Germline V gene lookup returns CDR1 SGHDN and CDR2 FVKESK. The V end lost 0 bases, the J end lost 3 bases, and 14 bases lay between the germline ends. The CDR3 is 17 residues long. In DNA, the CDR3 is TGTGCCAGCAGCCAAGATGGGCACCCCGGCTACACCGGGGAGCTGTTTTTT. Its translation: CASSQDGHPGYTGELFF.

On this clonotype: At one end, the junction sequence differs from germline, possibly due to a read error. V usage is TRBV12-3 or TRBV12-4 and J usage is TRBJ1-4; D is uncertain. The CDR3 has 14 residues. In DNA form, the CDR3 reads TGTGCCAGCAGCTTAGGGCGGACTAATGAAAGACTGTTTTTT. Translating it yields CASSLGRTNERLFF.

This clonotype was counted at least ten times. The chain uses TRBV27 and TRBJ2-7; D gene uncertain. Germline CDR1 MNHEY, CDR2 SMNVEV (reference sequence). V dropped 6 bases and J dropped 5 bases, with 17 bases sitting between them. The CDR3 covers 14 residues. The CDR3 protein is CASSPTRVLDEQYF. The CDR3, as DNA: TGTGCCAGCAGCCCTACCCGGGTCCTGGACGAGCAGTACTTC.

This chain links TRBV6-2 or TRBV6-3 with TRBJ1-2, with D perhaps TRBD1 (5 bases). V lost 3 bases and J 1 base, leaving 15 bases between the germline ends. Per the germline V gene, CDR1 is MNHEY and CDR2 is SVGEGT. This CDR3 spans 16 amino acids. CDR3 region: CASSYPTTAINYGYTF. In DNA form, the CDR3 reads TGTGCCAGCAGTTATCCGACGACAGCGATTAACTATGGCTACACCTTC.

In this sample, this clonotype turned up once. The chain carries TRBV6-1 and TRBJ2-5; D gene ambiguous. Germline CDR1 is MNHNS and CDR2 is SASEGT. Trimming cost V 7 bases and J 3 bases, with 21 bases left between them. This CDR3 comprises 16 residues. CDR3 amino acids: CASNPWGYTRKETQYF. CDR3 bases: TGTGCCAGCAACCCCTGGGGATACACAAGAAAAGAGACCCAGTACTTC.

The chain carries TRBV2 and TRBJ1-5; 10 bases match TRBD1. The CDR3 totals 18 residues. The V gene end was trimmed by 4 bases and the J gene end by 0 bases; junction bases not matched to a gene: 9. From germline, CDR1 is SNHLY and CDR2 FYNNEI. The CDR3 region has the DNA TGTGCCAGCAGTGTATTGGGGACAGGGGCTGATAGCAATCAGCCCCAGCATTTT. It codes for CASSVLGTGADSNQPQHF.

This chain joins TRBV29-1 and TRBJ2-5; TRBD2 matches at 7 bases. CDR3 size: 15 residues. Trimming at V came to 0 bases and at J to 5 bases, leaving 9 bases not matched to a gene. Germline CDR1 reads SQVTM; CDR2 reads ANQGSEA. The CDR3 sequence: CSVEEAGDRRETQYF. The CDR3 bases are TGCAGCGTTGAAGAGGCGGGGGACCGGAGGGAGACCCAGTACTTC.

This clonotype has at least ten counts. This sequence joins TRBV6-5 and TRBJ2-7, with D tentatively TRBD1 or TRBD2 (5 bases each). The CDR3 runs to 16 residues. Germline V CDR1 and CDR2: MNHEY, SVGAGI. Trimming cost V 0 bases and J 5 bases, with 17 bases left between them. CDR3 sequence reads: CASSYSIGQTGHEQYF. The CDR3 DNA follows: TGTGCCAGCAGTTACTCGATAGGTCAAACGGGGCACGAGCAGTACTTC.

The J gene is TRBJ2-7, the V gene TRBV13; TRBD2 matches 7 bases. The germline CDR1 and CDR2 sequences are PRHDT and FYEKMQ (reference sequence). The J segment lost 1 base and the V segment lost 2 bases, leaving 8 bases of the junction unmatched. The length of the CDR3 is 16 residues. In DNA form, the CDR3 reads TGTGCCAGCAGCTTAAATTTGCCTAGCGGATCCTACGAGCAGTACTTC. Its translation: CASSLNLPSGSYEQYF.

This clonotype was detected many times. This sequence joins TRBV29-1 and TRBJ2-1; 7 bases line up with TRBD2. The germline gives CDR1 SQVTM, CDR2 ANQGSEA. This CDR3 is built from 13 residues. V gave up 4 bases and J gave up 12 bases; unmatched junction bases: 12. This CDR3 is CSVGRELAPVQFF. The CDR3 region has the DNA TGCAGCGTTGGGCGGGAGTTGGCCCCGGTGCAGTTCTTC.

This clonotype was observed at least ten times. This chain uses TRBV20-1 with TRBJ2-3; 7 bases match TRBD1. V was clipped by 0 bases and J by 4 bases; unmatched bases: 7. Germline values: CDR1 DFQATT, CDR2 SNEGSKA (reference sequence). The CDR3 has 15 amino acids. CDR3 nucleotide sequence: TGCAGTGCTAGAGATTCGACAGGGACCCCAGATACGCAGTATTTT. Its translation is CSARDSTGTPDTQYF.